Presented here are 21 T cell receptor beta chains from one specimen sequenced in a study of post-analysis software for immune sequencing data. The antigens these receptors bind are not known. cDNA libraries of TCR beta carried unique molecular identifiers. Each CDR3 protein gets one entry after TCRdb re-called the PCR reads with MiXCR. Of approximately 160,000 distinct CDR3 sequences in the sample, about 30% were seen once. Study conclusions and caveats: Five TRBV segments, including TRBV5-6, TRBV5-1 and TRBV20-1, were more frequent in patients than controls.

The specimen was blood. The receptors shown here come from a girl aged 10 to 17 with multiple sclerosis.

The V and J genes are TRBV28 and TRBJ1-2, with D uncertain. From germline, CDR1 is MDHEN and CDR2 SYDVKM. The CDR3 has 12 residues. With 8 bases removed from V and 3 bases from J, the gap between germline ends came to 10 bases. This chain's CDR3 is CASRATDYGYTF. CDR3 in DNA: TGTGCCAGCCGGGCGACGGACTATGGCTACACCTTC.

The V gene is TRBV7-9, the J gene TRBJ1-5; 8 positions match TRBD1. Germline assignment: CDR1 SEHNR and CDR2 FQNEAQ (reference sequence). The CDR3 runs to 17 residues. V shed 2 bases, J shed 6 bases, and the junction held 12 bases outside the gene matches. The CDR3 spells CASSLTTTGAQGQPQHF. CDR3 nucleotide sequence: TGTGCCAGCAGCTTAACCACGACAGGGGCGCAGGGTCAGCCCCAGCATTTT.

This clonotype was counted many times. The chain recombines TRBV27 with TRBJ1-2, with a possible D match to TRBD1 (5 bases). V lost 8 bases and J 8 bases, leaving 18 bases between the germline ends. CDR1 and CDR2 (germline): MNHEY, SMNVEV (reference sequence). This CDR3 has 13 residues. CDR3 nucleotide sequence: TGTGCCAGCGAATCTGGTGGAGGGGAGGGCTACACCTTC. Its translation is CASESGGGEGYTF.

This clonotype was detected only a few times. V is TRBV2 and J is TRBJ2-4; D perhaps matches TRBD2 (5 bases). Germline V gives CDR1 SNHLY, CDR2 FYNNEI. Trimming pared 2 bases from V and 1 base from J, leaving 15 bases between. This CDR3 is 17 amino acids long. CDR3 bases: TGTGCCAGCAGTGAACGGGTTTTGGAGGTGGCCAAAAACATTCAGTACTTC. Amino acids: CASSERVLEVAKNIQYF.

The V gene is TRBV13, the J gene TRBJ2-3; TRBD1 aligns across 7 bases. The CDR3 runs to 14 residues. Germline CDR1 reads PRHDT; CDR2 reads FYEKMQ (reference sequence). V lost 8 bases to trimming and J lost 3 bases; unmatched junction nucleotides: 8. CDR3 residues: CASSGTATTDTQYF. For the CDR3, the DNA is TGTGCCAGCTCGGGGACAGCCACGACAGATACGCAGTATTTT. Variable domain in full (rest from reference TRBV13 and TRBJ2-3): AAGVIQSPRHLIKEKRETATLKCYPIPRHDTVYWYQQGPGQDPQFLISFYEKMQSDKGSIPDRFSAQQFSDYHSELNMSSLELGDSALYFCASSGTATTDTQYFGPGTRLTVL.

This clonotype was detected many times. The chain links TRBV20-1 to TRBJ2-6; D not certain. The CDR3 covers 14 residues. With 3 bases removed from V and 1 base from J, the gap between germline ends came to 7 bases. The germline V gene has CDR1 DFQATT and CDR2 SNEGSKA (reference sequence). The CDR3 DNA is TGCAGTGCTAGTGGTCAATCTGGGGCCAACGTCCTGACTTTC. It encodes CSASGQSGANVLTF.

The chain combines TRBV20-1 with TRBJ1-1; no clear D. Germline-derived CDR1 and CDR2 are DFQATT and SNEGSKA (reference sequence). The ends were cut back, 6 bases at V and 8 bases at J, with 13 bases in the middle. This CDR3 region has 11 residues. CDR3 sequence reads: CSAPLFPEAFF. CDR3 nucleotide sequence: TGCAGTGCCCCCCTGTTTCCCGAAGCTTTCTTT.

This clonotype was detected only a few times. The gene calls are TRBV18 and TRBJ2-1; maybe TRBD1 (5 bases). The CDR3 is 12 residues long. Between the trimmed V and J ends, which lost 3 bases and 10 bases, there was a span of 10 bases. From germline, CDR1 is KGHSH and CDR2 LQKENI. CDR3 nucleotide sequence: TGTGCCAGCTCACCTCAGGGTTACGAGCAGTTCTTC. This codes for CASSPQGYEQFF. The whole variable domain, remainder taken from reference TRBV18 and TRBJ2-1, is NAGVMQNPRHLVRRRGQEARLRCSPMKGHSHVYWYRQLPEEGLKFMVYLQKENIIDESGMPKERFSAEFPKEGPSILRIQQVVRGDSAAYFCASSPQGYEQFFGPGTRLTVL.

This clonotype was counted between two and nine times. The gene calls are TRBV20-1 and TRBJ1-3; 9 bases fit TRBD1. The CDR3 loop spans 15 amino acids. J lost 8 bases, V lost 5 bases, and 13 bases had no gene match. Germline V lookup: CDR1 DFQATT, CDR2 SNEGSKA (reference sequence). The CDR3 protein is CSACPDRGYRDTIYF. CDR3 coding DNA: TGCAGTGCTTGCCCGGACAGGGGATATCGTGACACCATATATTTT.

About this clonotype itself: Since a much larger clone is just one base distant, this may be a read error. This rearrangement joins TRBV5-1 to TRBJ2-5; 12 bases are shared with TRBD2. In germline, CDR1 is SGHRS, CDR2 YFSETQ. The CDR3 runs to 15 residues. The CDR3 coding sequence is TGCGTCAGCAGCGACGGACTAGCGGGACTAGAGACCCAGTACTTC. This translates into CVSSDGLAGLETQYF.

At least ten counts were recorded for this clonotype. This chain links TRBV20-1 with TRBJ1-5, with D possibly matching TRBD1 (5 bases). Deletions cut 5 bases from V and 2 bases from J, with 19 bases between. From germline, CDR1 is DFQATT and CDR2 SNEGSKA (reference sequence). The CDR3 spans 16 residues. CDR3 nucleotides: TGCAGTGCTGGGACTCTGCAGGGTAAAGGCAATCAGCCCCAGCATTTT. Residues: CSAGTLQGKGNQPQHF.

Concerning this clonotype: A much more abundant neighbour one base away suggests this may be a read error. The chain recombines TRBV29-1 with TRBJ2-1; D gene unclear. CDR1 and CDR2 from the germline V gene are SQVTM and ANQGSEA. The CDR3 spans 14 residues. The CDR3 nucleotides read TGCTGCGTCCAGAACCCCGACTCCTACAATGAGCAGTTCTTC. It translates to CCVQNPDSYNEQFF.

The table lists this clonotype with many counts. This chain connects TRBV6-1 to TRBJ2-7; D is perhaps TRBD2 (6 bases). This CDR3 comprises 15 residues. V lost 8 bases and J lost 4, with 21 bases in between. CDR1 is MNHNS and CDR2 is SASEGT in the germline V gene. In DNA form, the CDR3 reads TGTGCCAGCGACGGTGGGACTGCCCACGTATACGAGCAGTACTTC. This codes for CASDGGTAHVYEQYF.

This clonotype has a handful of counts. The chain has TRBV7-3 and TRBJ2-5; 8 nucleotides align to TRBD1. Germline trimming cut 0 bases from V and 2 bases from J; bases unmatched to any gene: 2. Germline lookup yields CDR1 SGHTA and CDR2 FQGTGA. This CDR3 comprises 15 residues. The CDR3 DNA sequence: TGTGCCAGCAGCTTAACAGGGACAGGTCAAGAGACCCAGTACTTC. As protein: CASSLTGTGQETQYF.

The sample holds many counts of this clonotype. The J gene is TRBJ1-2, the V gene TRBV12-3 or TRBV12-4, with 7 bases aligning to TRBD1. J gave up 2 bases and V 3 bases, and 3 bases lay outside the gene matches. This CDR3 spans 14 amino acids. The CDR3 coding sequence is TGTGCCAGCAGTTTTGGACAGGTCAACTATGGCTACACCTTC. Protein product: CASSFGQVNYGYTF.

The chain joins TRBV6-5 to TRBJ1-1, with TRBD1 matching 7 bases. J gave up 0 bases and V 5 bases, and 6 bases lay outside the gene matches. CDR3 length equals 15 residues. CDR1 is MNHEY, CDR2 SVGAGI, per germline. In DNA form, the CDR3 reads TGTGCCAGCAGTGCCTCGGGACAGCTGAACACTGAAGCTTTCTTT. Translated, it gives CASSASGQLNTEAFF.

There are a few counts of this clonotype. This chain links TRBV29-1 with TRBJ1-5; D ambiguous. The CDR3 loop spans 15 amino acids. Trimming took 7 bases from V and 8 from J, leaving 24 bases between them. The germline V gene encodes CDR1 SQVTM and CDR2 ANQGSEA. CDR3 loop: CSAPEESPFGEPQHF. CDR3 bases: TGCAGCGCCCCAGAGGAGTCGCCCTTTGGAGAGCCCCAGCATTTT.

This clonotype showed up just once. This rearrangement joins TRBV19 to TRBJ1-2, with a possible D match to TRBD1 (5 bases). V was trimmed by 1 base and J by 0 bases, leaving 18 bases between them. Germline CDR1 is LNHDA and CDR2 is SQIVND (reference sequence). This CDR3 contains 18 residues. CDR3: CASSIGGRRSYTNYGYTF. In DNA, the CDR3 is TGTGCCAGTAGTATAGGGGGCCGCAGGTCCTACACTAACTATGGCTACACCTTC. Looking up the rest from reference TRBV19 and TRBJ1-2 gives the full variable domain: DGGITQSPKYLFRKEGQNVTLSCEQNLNHDAMYWYRQDPGQGLRLIYYSQIVNDFQKGDIAEGYSVSREKKESFPLTVTSAQKNPTAFYLCASSIGGRRSYTNYGYTFGSGTRLTVV.

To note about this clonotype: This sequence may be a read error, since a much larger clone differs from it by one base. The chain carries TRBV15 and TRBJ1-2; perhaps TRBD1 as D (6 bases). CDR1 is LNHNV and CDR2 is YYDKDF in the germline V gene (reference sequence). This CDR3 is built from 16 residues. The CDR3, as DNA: TGTGCCACCAGCAGAGATCATCAGGGGACTAACTATGGCCACACCTTC. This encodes CATSRDHQGTNYGHTF.

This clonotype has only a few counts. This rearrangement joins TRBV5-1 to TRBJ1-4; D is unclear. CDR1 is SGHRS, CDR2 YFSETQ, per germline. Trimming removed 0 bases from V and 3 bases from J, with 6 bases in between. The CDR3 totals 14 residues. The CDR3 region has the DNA TGCGCCAGCAGCTTGGGTCCGTCTAATGAAAAACTGTTTTTT. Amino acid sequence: CASSLGPSNEKLFF.

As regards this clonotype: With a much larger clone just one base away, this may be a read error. CDR3 protein: CASGQVLQGAESGYTF. The CDR3 DNA reads as TGCGCCAGCGGCCAAGTGTTACAGGGGGCAGAGAGTGGCTACACCTTC. The rearrangement joins TRBV4-1 to TRBJ1-2, with 9 bases fitting TRBD1. CDR1 is MGHRA, CDR2 YSYEKL, per germline. This CDR3 has 16 amino acids.